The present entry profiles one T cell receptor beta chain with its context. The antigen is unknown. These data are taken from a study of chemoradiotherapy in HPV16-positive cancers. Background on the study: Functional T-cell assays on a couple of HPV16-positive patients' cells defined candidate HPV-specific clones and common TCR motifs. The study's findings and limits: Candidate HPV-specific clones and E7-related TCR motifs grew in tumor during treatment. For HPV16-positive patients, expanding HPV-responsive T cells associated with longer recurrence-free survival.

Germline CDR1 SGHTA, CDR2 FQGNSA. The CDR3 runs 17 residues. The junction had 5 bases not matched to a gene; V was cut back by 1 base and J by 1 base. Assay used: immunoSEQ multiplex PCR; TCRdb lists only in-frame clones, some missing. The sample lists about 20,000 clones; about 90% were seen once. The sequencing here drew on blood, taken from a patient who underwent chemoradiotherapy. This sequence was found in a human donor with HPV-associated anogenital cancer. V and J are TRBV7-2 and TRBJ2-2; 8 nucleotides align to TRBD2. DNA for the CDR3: TGTGCCAGCAGCTTAGACGTCGCGGGAGGGAACACCGGGGAGCTGTTTTTT. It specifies CASSLDVAGGNTGELFF. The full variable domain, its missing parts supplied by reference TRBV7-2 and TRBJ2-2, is GAGVSQSPSNKVTEKGKDVELRCDPISGHTALYWYRQSLGQGLEFLIYFQGNSAPDKSGLPSDRFSAERTGGSVSTLTIQRTQQEDSAVYLCASSLDVAGGNTGELFFGEGSRLTVL.